Included here is one T cell receptor (beta chain) sequence, with context. From germline, CDR1 is KGHDR and CDR2 SFDVKD. The CDR3 is made up of 15 amino acids. V shed 4 bases, J shed 3 bases, and the junction held 2 bases outside the gene matches. These data are taken from a study of T cells in Graves' hyperthyroidism and ophthalmopathy. Sampled blood dates from first hyperthyroidism diagnosis, and it precedes any ophthalmopathy symptoms. The PBMCs were taken from more than 8 ml of fresh peripheral blood. Authors of the study amplified TCR beta CDR3 regions from RNA transcripts. A set of HTBI primers served as the primers for a first-round RT-PCR of the TCR CDR3. Using its own MiXCR run on the multiplex PCR reads, TCRdb lists one record per CDR3 protein. Among over 250,000 distinct CDR3 sequences, approximately 26% were seen once, and the ten largest hold about 25%.

Sequenced sample: blood. This TCR came from a man aged 40-49 years with Graves' hyperthyroidism that later progressed to Graves' ophthalmopathy. This chain connects TRBV24-1 to TRBJ2-7; 13 bases align to TRBD2. The DNA for the CDR3 is TGTGCCACCAGTGAGGGGACTAGCGGGAACTACGAGCAGTACTTC. This encodes CATSEGTSGNYEQYF.